These 13 T cell receptor beta chains were all obtained from the same sample, sequenced in a study of T cell responses to AZD1222 COVID-19 vaccine. The data were produced by immunoSEQ multiplex PCR, yet TCRdb's version contains in-frame clones alone and is incomplete. The sample has around 140,000 clones; roughly nine tenths are singletons. Sample: peripheral blood, taken 28 days after the second AZD1222 dose. The receptor set was obtained from an adult who received the AZD1222 COVID-19 vaccine.

This chain links TRBV12-3 or TRBV12-4 with TRBJ2-7; possible D gene TRBD2, 5 bases. Trimming removed 8 bases from V and 6 bases from J, with 17 bases in between. This CDR3 comprises 13 residues. In nucleotides, the CDR3 is TGTGCCAGCTCCTTCCGGAGGCGGGCCGAGCAGTACTTC. Its protein product is CASSFRRRAEQYF.

This clone was seen a few times. This sequence joins TRBV27 and TRBJ1-2; D is unresolved. Germline-derived CDR1 and CDR2 are MNHEY and SMNVEV (reference sequence). V was pared by 4 bases and J by 4 bases, with 16 bases between. This CDR3 is 15 amino acids long. Here the CDR3 DNA reads TGTGCCAGCAGTTCTAGGGCCAATGGCGTCTATGGCTACACCTTC. Amino acids: CASSSRANGVYGYTF.

The chain has TRBV24-1 and TRBJ1-3; D not resolved. CDR3 size: 15 residues. V gave up 3 bases and J gave up 1 base, with 9 bases separating them. Germline CDR1 is KGHDR and CDR2 is SFDVKD. The CDR3 protein is CATSDPTRSGNTIYF. CDR3 in DNA: TGTGCCACCAGTGATCCTACACGTTCTGGAAACACCATATATTTT.

This sequence joins TRBV7-6 and TRBJ1-2, with 7 positions matching TRBD1. The germline V gene encodes CDR1 SGHVS and CDR2 FNYEAQ. This CDR3 comprises 14 residues. V gave up 5 bases and J gave up 7 bases; unmatched junction bases: 10. DNA of the CDR3: TGTGCCAGCAGCGAGAATCCGACAGGGACTGGCTACACCTTC. Protein: CASSENPTGTGYTF.

The chain combines TRBV7-3 with TRBJ1-1; 8 bases are a match to TRBD1. J gave up 3 bases and V 7 bases, and 7 bases lay outside the gene matches. The V gene's germline CDR1 is SGHTA and CDR2 FQGTGA. This CDR3 is 14 amino acids long. CDR3 nucleotide sequence: TGTGCCAGCACCAGGACAGGGATTGACACTGAAGCTTTCTTT. Translation: CASTRTGIDTEAFF.

The chain has TRBV13 and TRBJ2-1; 14 nucleotides line up with TRBD2. After removal of 5 bases from V and 4 bases from J, the junction contained 10 bases not matched to a gene. There are 18 residues in the CDR3. The V gene's germline CDR1 is PRHDT and CDR2 FYEKMQ (reference sequence). The CDR3 DNA follows: TGTGCCAGCAGCCCGGGGACTAGCGGGAGTGGGTGGTACAATGAGCAGTTCTTC. Protein: CASSPGTSGSGWYNEQFF.

This sequence joins TRBV7-8 and TRBJ2-7; the D gene is possibly TRBD1 (5 bases). V lost 0 bases and J 1 base, leaving 16 bases between the germline ends. Looked up from germline, CDR1 is SGHVS and CDR2 is FQNEAQ. CDR3 length equals 17 residues. CDR3 residues: CASSLAVAGLISYEQYF. The CDR3 region has the DNA TGTGCCAGCAGCTTAGCGGTGGCAGGGCTCATTTCCTACGAGCAGTACTTC.

The chain employs TRBV6-5 and TRBJ1-1, with D unclear. CDR1 MNHEY and CDR2 SVGAGI come from the germline V gene. V was cut by 4 bases and J by 0 bases, with 9 bases left in between. The CDR3 totals 14 residues. The CDR3 loop reads CASSSPAMNTEAFF. CDR3 coding DNA: TGTGCCAGCAGTTCCCCAGCAATGAACACTGAAGCTTTCTTT.

The gene calls are TRBV11-3 and TRBJ1-2, with D maybe TRBD1 (5 bases). Trimming pared 5 bases from V and 4 bases from J, leaving 14 bases between. The CDR3 loop spans 14 amino acids. The germline CDR1 and CDR2 sequences are SGHNT and YENEEA. The chain's CDR3 is CASSLSDTFYGYTF. The CDR3 DNA sequence: TGTGCCAGCAGCCTCTCGGACACTTTCTATGGCTACACCTTC.

The rearrangement links TRBV4-2 to TRBJ1-1; 7 bases match TRBD1. Germline assignment: CDR1 LGHNA and CDR2 YNFKEQ. This CDR3 is 15 amino acids long. V lost 0 bases, J lost 1 base, and 2 bases stayed unmatched. This CDR3 reads CASSQDHRGNTEAFF. The DNA for the CDR3 is TGTGCCAGCAGCCAAGATCACAGGGGGAACACTGAAGCTTTCTTT.

The chain couples TRBV2 to TRBJ2-3, with D maybe TRBD2 (6 bases). Germline CDR1 and CDR2: SNHLY and FYNNEI. Trimming left V 4 bases short and J 2 bases short, with 10 bases between. The CDR3 totals 14 residues. The CDR3 here is CASSARGTTDTQYF. The CDR3 bases are TGTGCCAGCAGTGCGCGGGGCACCACAGATACGCAGTATTTT. Drawing the rest from reference TRBV2 and TRBJ2-3, the complete variable domain is EPEVTQTPSHQVTQMGQEVILRCVPISNHLYFYWYRQILGQKVEFLVSFYNNEISEKSEIFDDQFSVERPDGSNFTLKIRSTKLEDSAMYFCASSARGTTDTQYFGPGTRLTVL.

The chain recombines TRBV4-2 with TRBJ1-3; tentatively, D is TRBD1 (6 bases). This CDR3 region has 18 residues. Germline V gene sequence: CDR1 LGHNA, CDR2 YNFKEQ. V dropped 0 bases and J dropped 2 bases, with 17 bases sitting between them. CDR3 amino acids: CASSQDKVGRGTGNTIYF. The CDR3 bases are TGTGCCAGCAGCCAAGATAAAGTAGGCAGGGGTACTGGAAACACCATATATTTT.

The V gene is TRBV4-1, the J gene TRBJ2-1, with a tentative D call TRBD1 (5 bases). Germline CDR1 reads MGHRA; CDR2 reads YSYEKL. Trimming pared 0 bases from V and 4 bases from J, leaving 10 bases between. This CDR3 region has 15 residues. The CDR3 loop reads CASSQDLQGYNEQFF. The DNA of the CDR3 is TGCGCCAGCAGCCAAGATCTTCAGGGTTACAATGAGCAGTTCTTC.